The 6 T cell receptor beta chains below all came from one sample that was sequenced in a study of shared clonotypes between healthy human individuals. Clones were sequenced by immunoSEQ multiplex PCR, and TCRdb holds only the in-frame ones, with some missing. In the table there are approximately 720,000 clones, about 92% of which are singletons. The naive CD8 fraction comprised CD45RO-negative cells positively selected for CCR7 and excluded terminally differentiated effector memory CD45RA+ cells. The sample was naive CD8+ T cells sorted from blood. The receptors derive from a man aged 30 to 39 in good health.

J is TRBJ1-5 and V is TRBV28; unclear D gene. There are 14 residues in the CDR3. Germline values: CDR1 MDHEN, CDR2 SYDVKM. Trimming removed 3 bases from V and 0 bases from J, with 6 bases in between. The CDR3: CASSFTISNQPQHF. CDR3 nucleotides: TGTGCCAGCAGTTTTACAATTAGCAATCAGCCCCAGCATTTT.

The genes are TRBV14 and TRBJ2-1; a possible D gene is TRBD1 (6 bases). Looked up from germline, CDR1 is SGHDN and CDR2 is FVKESK. This CDR3 has 17 residues. V was shortened by 0 bases and J by 4 bases, with 16 bases between the two germline ends. For the CDR3, the DNA is TGTGCCAGCAGCCAAGACGGGGTACAGGGAGCTTACAATGAGCAGTTCTTC. It specifies CASSQDGVQGAYNEQFF.

The V and J genes are TRBV6-9 and TRBJ2-1; D is unclear. CDR1 and CDR2 (germline): MNHGY, SVAAGI. V gave up 1 base and J gave up 4 bases, with 11 bases separating them. CDR3 length equals 15 residues. The CDR3 bases are TGTGCCAGCAGTTATTATTTCGCGATATACAATGAGCAGTTCTTC. Translated, it gives CASSYYFAIYNEQFF.

V is TRBV11-2 and J is TRBJ1-5; D is unclear. V shed 5 bases and J shed 6 bases, with 11 bases lying between them. Germline V gene lookup returns CDR1 SGHAT and CDR2 FQNNGV. The CDR3 has 13 residues. In DNA form, the CDR3 reads TGTGCCAGCAGCCTGGCGGACTCTCAGCCCCAGCATTTT. Translating it yields CASSLADSQPQHF. The full variable domain, in which reference TRBV11-2 and TRBJ1-5 provide the parts outside the CDR3, is EAGVAQSPRYKIIEKRQSVAFWCNPISGHATLYWYQQILGQGPKLLIQFQNNGVVDDSQLPKDRFSAERLKGVDSTLKIQPAKLEDSAVYLCASSLADSQPQHFGDGTRLSIL.

The J gene is TRBJ2-7, the V gene TRBV5-1, with a tentative D call TRBD1 (6 bases). The CDR3 loop spans 16 amino acids. The germline gives CDR1 SGHRS, CDR2 YFSETQ. V was shortened by 4 bases and J by 3 bases, with 20 bases between the two germline ends. The CDR3 loop is CASSLSFGQRDYEQYF. CDR3 coding DNA: TGCGCCAGCAGCCTATCTTTTGGACAGCGCGACTACGAGCAGTACTTC.

The chain joins TRBV6-6 to TRBJ1-1; D gene ambiguous. The germline V gene has CDR1 MNHNY and CDR2 SVGAGI (reference sequence). V was pared by 2 bases and J by 3 bases, with 13 bases between. The CDR3 covers 15 residues. The DNA for the CDR3 is TGTGCCAGCAGTTACGTCCTCGAATTGGACACTGAAGCTTTCTTT. Protein product: CASSYVLELDTEAFF.